The present entry profiles one T cell receptor (beta chain) with its context. The sample originates from a study of blood T cell repertoires in COVID-19. The wider study: T cells, B-cell-depleted T cells, or PBMCs supplied cDNA or gDNA.

The protocol was immunoSEQ multiplex PCR, while the TCRdb copy is restricted to in-frame clones and leaves out a portion. The sample yields a few hundred thousand clones, 80% to 90% seen once. V was pared by 1 base and J by 9 bases, with 16 bases between. Germline loops: CDR1 SGHTA, CDR2 FQGNSA. The CDR3 has 16 amino acids. This TCR was recovered from an elderly woman with acute or convalescent COVID-19. The chain carries TRBV7-2 and TRBJ1-6; D ambiguous. Input material: peripheral blood. The CDR3 DNA is TGTGCCAGCAGCTTAGTTAGGCCCTTTCCGGGTTCACCCCTCCACTTT. Translated: CASSLVRPFPGSPLHF.